This T cell receptor beta chain is drawn from a study of cytomegalovirus exposure and HLA in healthy donors. Whole-study findings and limits: Associated with cytomegalovirus, according to the listing, were around 160 TCR beta chains.

Produced via immunoSEQ multiplex PCR; TCRdb's table is partial and in-frame only. The repertoire holds roughly 330,000 clones, roughly nine tenths seen once, with roughly 1.2% in the top ten. On this clone itself: Its antigen is not identified.

This CDR3 has 13 amino acids. Germline CDR1 and CDR2: LNHNV and YYDKDF (reference sequence). Deletions cut 0 bases from V and 9 bases from J, with 10 bases between. The chain combines TRBV15 with TRBJ2-3, with D uncertain. Specimen: PBMCs. This TCR was recovered from a woman aged 25 to 39 in good health and CMV-seropositive. Here the CDR3 reads CATSRDVGYTQYF. Written as DNA, the CDR3 is TGTGCCACCAGCAGAGATGTGGGGTACACGCAGTATTTT.